One sample yielded the 20 T cell receptor beta chains listed below, sequenced in a study of T cells in Graves' hyperthyroidism and ophthalmopathy (dated by TCRdb to the late 2010s). The method was multiplex PCR. Sequencing relied on an Illumina HiSeq 2000. The TCR beta CDR3 regions were amplified from RNA transcripts. For the first round of RT-PCR on the TCR CDR3, the HTBI primer set was used together with the Qiagen OneStep RT-PCR kit. Clones were called with MiXCR by TCRdb after fastp trimmed the public reads at Q25, and only in-frame beta chains were retained. Each CDR3 protein gets just one entry, which takes the most common genes and DNA from the rows behind it. For this sample there are around 620,000 distinct CDR3 sequences; around 16% appear just once. The top ten constitute around 4% of the sample. The source material was blood. These receptors were taken from a woman younger than 45 with Graves' hyperthyroidism.

This clonotype was observed at least ten times. The chain is built from TRBV2 and TRBJ2-5; D not certain. Germline assignment: CDR1 SNHLY and CDR2 FYNNEI. The V end lost 6 bases, the J end lost 5 bases, and 16 bases lay between the germline ends. The CDR3 covers 14 residues. CDR3 sequence reads: CASRQDLGEETQYF. The DNA of the CDR3 is TGTGCCAGCAGGCAAGACTTAGGAGAGGAGACCCAGTACTTC.

This chain joins TRBV4-3 and TRBJ2-2; 7 bases match TRBD2. CDR3 length: 17 residues. Looked up from germline, CDR1 is LGHNA and CDR2 is YSLEER. The J segment lost 1 base and the V segment lost 2 bases, leaving 7 bases of the junction unmatched. CDR3 bases: TGCGCCAGCAGCCAAAAGTTCGCTAGCGGGAACACCGGGGAGCTGTTTTTT. Amino acids: CASSQKFASGNTGELFF.

The CDR3 nucleotides are TGTGCCAGCAGCTCTACAGGGTTCGGCACTGAAGCTTTCTTT. The encoded protein is CASSSTGFGTEAFF. The chain links TRBV11-3 to TRBJ1-1, with D possibly being TRBD1 (6 bases). CDR1 is SGHNT and CDR2 is YENEEA in the germline V gene. Deletions cut 4 bases from V and 4 bases from J, with 13 bases between. CDR3 length equals 14 residues.

In this sample, this clonotype turned up a few times. The chain links TRBV30 to TRBJ2-1; 10 bases map to TRBD2. Germline V gene data show CDR1 as GTSNPN and CDR2 as SVGIG (reference sequence). There are 13 residues in the CDR3. The trim removed 3 bases at V and 10 bases at J, leaving 6 bases unmatched. The DNA of the CDR3 is TGTGCCTGGAGCAGCCTAGCGGGAGCCGAGCAGTTCTTC. Residues: CAWSSLAGAEQFF.

There are many counts of this clonotype. The rearrangement links TRBV29-1 to TRBJ1-1, with D uncertain. The germline V gene encodes CDR1 SQVTM and CDR2 ANQGSEA. This CDR3 region has 12 residues. Trimming left V 0 bases short and J 6 bases short, with 8 bases between. Here the CDR3 DNA reads TGCAGCGTTGAAGAGGGGTACGCTGAAGCTTTCTTT. This sequence encodes CSVEEGYAEAFF.

This clonotype was detected a few times. The chain recombines TRBV7-6 with TRBJ1-1; D gene ambiguous. The CDR3 extends over 14 amino acids. CDR1 is SGHVS and CDR2 is FNYEAQ in the germline V gene. The ends were cut back, 5 bases at V and 2 bases at J, with 12 bases in the middle. The CDR3 DNA reads TGTGCCAGCAGCCGCGGGAAGCCCAACACTGAAGCTTTCTTT. Protein product: CASSRGKPNTEAFF.

This clonotype was observed a few times. The CDR3 region has the DNA TGCGCCAGCAGCCAACTAGCTAGCACAGATACGCAGTATTTT. It translates to CASSQLASTDTQYF. The chain couples TRBV4-1 to TRBJ2-3, with D perhaps TRBD2 (5 bases). Deletions cut 2 bases from V and 0 bases from J, with 6 bases between. The germline CDR1 and CDR2 sequences are MGHRA and YSYEKL. The length of the CDR3 is 14 residues.

This clonotype was seen ten or more times. This chain joins TRBV20-1 and TRBJ1-1; D gene ambiguous. The CDR3 consists of 14 residues. Germline CDR1 is DFQATT and CDR2 is SNEGSKA (reference sequence). The ends were cut back, 3 bases at V and 4 bases at J, with 15 bases in the middle. The CDR3: CSASLFGLGTEAFF. The CDR3 DNA reads as TGCAGTGCTAGTTTATTCGGGCTGGGCACTGAAGCTTTCTTT.

The chain is built from TRBV6-1 and TRBJ1-4; D perhaps matches TRBD1 (5 bases). The CDR3 contains 14 residues. V lost 8 bases, J lost 8 bases, and 18 bases lay in between. The V gene's germline CDR1 is MNHNS and CDR2 SASEGT. The CDR3 reads CASGLRGESEKLFF. The CDR3 nucleotides read TGTGCCAGCGGATTGAGGGGAGAAAGCGAAAAACTGTTTTTT.

This clonotype was observed at least ten times. V gene TRBV6-5 combines with J gene TRBJ1-1; no clear D. The CDR3 extends over 14 amino acids. V gave up 0 bases and J gave up 0 bases, with 5 bases separating them. The germline V gene has CDR1 MNHEY and CDR2 SVGAGI. The CDR3: CASSYSHLNTEAFF. The CDR3, as DNA: TGTGCCAGCAGTTACTCACATCTGAACACTGAAGCTTTCTTT.

This clonotype was seen at least ten times. This chain links TRBV6-5 with TRBJ2-7; TRBD1 matches at 7 bases. V shed 0 bases, J shed 4 bases, and the junction held 6 bases outside the gene matches. The germline CDR1 and CDR2 sequences are MNHEY and SVGAGI. CDR3 length: 15 amino acids. The CDR3 region has the DNA TGTGCCAGCAGTTACTCGACAGGGCAGGGATACGAGCAGTACTTC. It codes for CASSYSTGQGYEQYF.

The rearrangement joins TRBV6-1 to TRBJ2-5; D unresolved. The CDR3 totals 13 residues. Germline CDR1 reads MNHNS; CDR2 reads SASEGT. Trimming took 10 bases from V and 5 from J, leaving 17 bases between them. The chain's CDR3 is CATGHRARETQYF. The DNA for the CDR3 is TGTGCCACCGGGCACCGGGCCCGGGAGACCCAGTACTTC.

This clonotype showed up just a few times. The V and J genes are TRBV2 and TRBJ2-5; a possible D gene is TRBD2 (6 bases). Germline-derived CDR1 and CDR2 are SNHLY and FYNNEI. This CDR3 has 15 amino acids. Between the trimmed V and J ends, which lost 11 bases and 7 bases, there was a span of 26 bases. DNA of the CDR3: TGTGCCTCCCGACCGGGGACTGTACCCCCAGGGACCCAGTACTTC. It is translated as CASRPGTVPPGTQYF.

The chain is built from TRBV6-2 or TRBV6-3 and TRBJ2-1; tentative D call: TRBD2 (6 bases). The V end lost 2 bases, the J end lost 9 bases, and 14 bases lay between the germline ends. CDR1 and CDR2 (germline): MNHEY, SVGEGT. This CDR3 is built from 14 residues. CDR3 protein: CASSYRPGEGEQFF. As DNA, the CDR3 is TGTGCCAGCAGTTACCGACCGGGAGAGGGTGAGCAGTTCTTC.

This clonotype has a count of ten or more. The chain uses TRBV2 and TRBJ2-3; 10 nucleotides agree with TRBD2. Germline CDR1 is SNHLY and CDR2 is FYNNEI. J was trimmed by 3 bases and V by 5 bases; bases with no gene match: 11. The CDR3 loop spans 17 amino acids. The CDR3 loop reads CASSSHWVAGGTDTQYF. The CDR3 region has the DNA TGTGCCAGCAGTTCTCACTGGGTAGCGGGAGGAACAGATACGCAGTATTTT.

At least ten counts were recorded for this clonotype. This chain joins TRBV20-1 and TRBJ1-5, with 7 bases matching TRBD1. Trimming cost V 3 bases and J 4 bases; bases outside gene matches: 6. Germline-derived CDR1 and CDR2 are DFQATT and SNEGSKA (reference sequence). The CDR3 runs to 14 residues. CDR3 nucleotides: TGCAGTGCTAGGACAGGGCTAGGAAATCAGCCCCAGCATTTT. It specifies CSARTGLGNQPQHF.

This clonotype was detected only a few times. Compared with germline, one end of the junction differs, possibly owing to a read error. The genes are TRBV5-4 and TRBJ2-1; 7 bases map to TRBD2. Germline V CDR1 and CDR2: SGHNT, YYREEE (reference sequence). This CDR3 contains 17 residues. The CDR3 DNA is TGTGCCAGCAGCGTGGCGCGGGCTAGCGGAATATACAATGAGCAGCTCTTC. This sequence encodes CASSVARASGIYNEQLF. The whole variable domain, remainder taken from reference TRBV5-4 and TRBJ2-1, is ETGVTQSPTHLIKTRGQQVTLRCSSQSGHNTVSWYQQALGQGPQFIFQYYREEENGRGNFPPRFSGLQFPNYSSELNVNALELDDSALYLCASSVARASGIYNEQLFGPGTRLTVL.

The chain recombines TRBV6-2 or TRBV6-3 with TRBJ2-3; TRBD2 is a possible D gene (5 bases). The CDR3 is made up of 12 amino acids. The germline gives CDR1 MNHEY, CDR2 SVGEGT. Trimming pared 8 bases from V and 8 bases from J, leaving 14 bases between. For the CDR3, the DNA is TGTGCCAGCCATCCTAGCTCCGGTACGCAGTATTTT. Its protein is CASHPSSGTQYF.

This rearrangement joins TRBV6-2 or TRBV6-3 to TRBJ2-7; 7 nucleotides agree with TRBD2. The J segment lost 2 bases and the V segment lost 6 bases, leaving 22 bases of the junction unmatched. CDR1 and CDR2 from the germline V gene are MNHEY and SVGEGT. The length of the CDR3 is 19 residues. The DNA for the CDR3 is TGTGCCAGCAGACCCCTGAGAGGGTCTGGCGGGAGACCTCCCTACGAGCAGTACTTC. Translation gives CASRPLRGSGGRPPYEQYF.

This chain joins TRBV29-1 and TRBJ2-3, with D tentatively TRBD2 (6 bases). Deletions cut 1 base from V and 1 base from J, with 6 bases between. In germline, CDR1 is SQVTM, CDR2 ANQGSEA. This CDR3 region has 13 residues. The CDR3 nucleotides read TGCAGCGTTGAAGGGGAGGGCACAGATACGCAGTATTTT. Translated: CSVEGEGTDTQYF.